This is a list of T cell receptor beta chains from one sample in a study of T cell repertoires in cytomegalovirus infection. For these receptors, no antigen is known. TCRdb re-analysed the reads in MiXCR, keeping a single row per CDR3 protein. This sample has about 89,000 distinct CDR3 sequences, with approximately 30% found just once. The sequencing here drew on CD8+ T cells from cultured PBMCs, taken from culture after CMV antigen stimulation. These receptors came from a human donor in good health (CMV status not recorded). Some clones in this sample may be carry-over from other donors' samples. Both conserved end residues are part of each CDR3. The D gene is left open where the match is weak. Where a row states a size, it is once, few, many or the class of an expanded clone; other rows omit it.

clone size,J gene,V gene,D gene,CDR3 protein,CDR3 DNA
-,TRBJ2-1,TRBV6-1,-,CASSDNNEQFF,TGTGCCAGCAGTGATAACAATGAGCAGTTCTTC
few,TRBJ2-7,TRBV19,TRBD2,CASSTSAGATYEQYF,TGTGCCAGTAGTACTTCAGCGGGGGCCACCTACGAGCAGTACTTC
few,TRBJ1-1,TRBV4-2,TRBD1,CASSQASGTGVTEAFF,TGTGCCAGCAGCCAGGCTTCGGGGACAGGGGTTACTGAAGCTTTCTTT
few,TRBJ2-7,TRBV10-3,TRBD1,CAMGTDLSYEQYF,TGTGCCATGGGGACAGATCTCTCCTACGAGCAGTACTTC
-,TRBJ1-2,TRBV5-6,-,CASSSAGDYYAMATPLRYTF,TGTGCCAGCAGCTCCGCGGGAGACTACTACGCTATGGCTACACCTTTGCGCTACACCTTC
many,TRBJ2-3,TRBV7-7,-,CASSLGGTDTQYF,TGTGCCAGCAGCTTAGGGGGGACAGATACGCAGTATTTT
few,TRBJ2-1,TRBV27,-,CASSGKGGEQFF,TGTGCCAGCAGTGGGAAGGGGGGTGAGCAGTTCTTC
many,TRBJ1-1,TRBV7-8,-,CASSLWSRQVNTEAFF,TGTGCCAGCAGCTTATGGAGTCGACAGGTGAACACTGAAGCTTTCTTT
many,TRBJ1-4,TRBV6-1,-,CASFSPGILDEKLFF,TGTGCCAGCTTCTCCCCGGGGATTCTCGACGAAAAACTGTTTTTT
many,TRBJ2-7,TRBV7-9,-,CASSSGTDSYEQYF,TGTGCCAGCAGCTCCGGGACCGACTCCTACGAGCAGTACTTC
-,TRBJ1-5,TRBV19,-,CASRASVLGDQPQHF,TGTGCCAGTAGAGCCTCAGTCCTAGGGGATCAGCCCCAGCATTTT
-,TRBJ2-3,TRBV29-1,-,CSVEGWVLTDTQYF,TGCAGCGTTGAAGGGTGGGTCCTCACAGATACGCAGTATTTT
-,TRBJ2-3,TRBV2,-,CASRTIIRGARGERATDTQYF,TGTGCCAGCAGAACCATTATCAGGGGGGCGCGCGGCGAACGAGCGACAGATACGCAGTATTTT